This TCR beta chain was retrieved from a study of blood T cell repertoires in COVID-19. Study information: Samples of COVID-19 (acute and convalescent) were obtained from the United States, Italy and Spain.

The data were produced by immunoSEQ multiplex PCR, yet TCRdb's version contains in-frame clones alone and is incomplete. The data show about 49,000 clones, 85% to 90% seen once. This clone was detected once. The material sequenced was peripheral blood. This clonotype was obtained from a woman of 80 years or more with COVID-19, enrolled during active disease.

CDR3 in amino acids: CASSLGDRAHYGYTF. The CDR3 DNA is TGTGCCAGCAGCTTGGGGGACAGGGCCCACTATGGCTACACCTTC. The chain joins TRBV5-6 to TRBJ1-2, with 9 bases aligning to TRBD1. Unmatched junction bases numbered 3, after V lost 0 bases and J lost 3 bases. This CDR3 is 15 amino acids long. Germline CDR1 SGHDT, CDR2 YYEEEE.